These 24 T cell receptor beta chains were sequenced from one sample in a study of CD8 T cells in Susac syndrome. It was with random hexamers that about 0.45 to 1 ug RNA was reverse transcribed. Using its own MiXCR run on the immunoSEQ multiplex PCR reads, TCRdb lists one record per CDR3 protein. The sample lists about 76,000 distinct CDR3 sequences; roughly 91% were seen once. The sequenced material came from CD8+ T cells from PBMCs. These receptor sequences come from a human donor with multiple sclerosis.

The genes are TRBV7-8 and TRBJ1-1; D possibly corresponds to TRBD1 (5 bases). This CDR3 has 17 amino acids. Germline assignment: CDR1 SGHVS and CDR2 FQNEAQ. Trimming stripped 5 bases from V and 0 bases from J, with 19 bases between. Here the CDR3 reads CASSPGRSPTMNTEAFF. CDR3 sequence (DNA): TGTGCCAGCAGCCCAGGGAGGAGCCCCACTATGAACACTGAAGCTTTCTTT. Using reference TRBV7-8 and TRBJ1-1 for the parts outside the CDR3, the full variable domain is GAGVSQSPRYKVAKRGQDVALRCDPISGHVSLFWYQQALGQGPEFLTYFQNEAQLDKSGLPSDRFFAERPEGSVSTLKIQRTQQEDSAVYLCASSPGRSPTMNTEAFFGQGTRLTVV.

The genes are TRBV30 and TRBJ1-1, with TRBD1 matching 10 bases. Germline V gene sequence: CDR1 GTSNPN, CDR2 SVGIG (reference sequence). V shed 3 bases, J shed 6 bases, and the junction held 7 bases outside the gene matches. The CDR3 runs 14 residues. The DNA for the CDR3 is TGTGCCTGGAGCCAGGGACAGGGGATCTCTGAAGCTTTCTTT. Amino acids: CAWSQGQGISEAFF. Full variable domain (missing parts from reference TRBV30 and TRBJ1-1): SQTIHQWPATLVQPVGSPLSLECTVEGTSNPNLYWYRQAAGRGLQLLFYSVGIGQISSEVPQNLSASRPQDRQFILSSKKLLLSDSGFYLCAWSQGQGISEAFFGQGTRLTVV.

The gene calls are TRBV7-9 and TRBJ2-7, with D possibly being TRBD1 (5 bases). Trimming removed 4 bases from V and 0 bases from J, with 16 bases in between. Per germline, CDR1 SEHNR and CDR2 FQNEAQ (reference sequence). This CDR3 is 16 amino acids long. CDR3 sequence (DNA): TGTGCCAGCAGCTCCCCTAGGGGCGGACCCTCCTACGAGCAGTACTTC. As protein: CASSSPRGGPSYEQYF. Together with reference TRBV7-9 and TRBJ2-7, the CDR3 gives the full variable domain: DTGVSQNPRHKITKRGQNVTFRCDPISEHNRLYWYRQTLGQGPEFLTYFQNEAQLEKSRLLSDRFSAERPKGSFSTLEIQRTEQGDSAMYLCASSSPRGGPSYEQYFGPGTRLTVT.

The rearrangement links TRBV4-2 to TRBJ1-1; tentatively, D is TRBD1 (6 bases). CDR1 and CDR2 from the germline V gene are LGHNA and YNFKEQ. This CDR3 is 16 amino acids long. Trimming stripped 0 bases from V and 1 base from J, with 12 bases between. The CDR3 region has the DNA TGTGCCAGCAGCCAAGATCCGGACAGACCGAACACTGAAGCTTTCTTT. As protein: CASSQDPDRPNTEAFF.

Here the CDR3 DNA reads TGTGCCAGCAGCTTTCAGAACACTGAAGCTTTCTTT. Protein product: CASSFQNTEAFF. V and J are TRBV5-4 and TRBJ1-1; D is ambiguous. The germline CDR1 and CDR2 sequences are SGHNT and YYREEE (reference sequence). V was clipped by 2 bases and J by 1 base, with 3 bases between them. The length of the CDR3 is 12 residues.

The V and J genes are TRBV6-5 and TRBJ2-7; 9 bases line up with TRBD2. This CDR3 spans 14 amino acids. V trimming: 5 bases; J trimming: 5 bases; junction bases outside the gene matches: 7. Germline CDR1 is MNHEY and CDR2 is SVGAGI. This chain's CDR3 is CASSPGGRGNEQYF. CDR3 nucleotide sequence: TGTGCCAGCAGTCCCGGCGGGAGGGGAAACGAGCAGTACTTC.

In its sample, this clonotype was seen once. This chain uses TRBV9 with TRBJ2-7; TRBD2 agrees at 10 bases. The length of the CDR3 is 15 residues. Germline-derived CDR1 and CDR2 are SGDLS and YYNGEE. J gave up 3 bases and V 3 bases, and 6 bases lay outside the gene matches. CDR3 residues: CASSELAGALYEQYF. The CDR3 DNA is TGTGCCAGCAGCGAGCTAGCGGGGGCCCTCTACGAGCAGTACTTC.

This clonotype was seen only a few times. This sequence joins TRBV27 and TRBJ1-6; D is ambiguous. The CDR3 extends over 12 amino acids. Trimming stripped 4 bases from V and 2 bases from J, with 0 bases between. Germline V CDR1 and CDR2: MNHEY, SMNVEV (reference sequence). CDR3 nucleotides: TGTGCCAGCAGTTCCTATAATTCACCCCTCCACTTT. It codes for CASSSYNSPLHF.

The chain employs TRBV7-8 and TRBJ1-5; D may be TRBD1 (5 bases). This CDR3 is 14 amino acids long. V lost 4 bases, J lost 2 bases, and 9 bases lay in between. Looked up from germline, CDR1 is SGHVS and CDR2 is FQNEAQ. The CDR3 DNA reads TGTGCCAGCAGCTCACTACAGGGCAATCAGCCCCAGCATTTT. This encodes CASSSLQGNQPQHF.

This chain joins TRBV10-2 and TRBJ2-5; 8 bases are a match to TRBD1. The V and J ends lost 2 bases and 9 bases, in that order; junction bases with no gene match: 5. CDR3 size: 13 residues. CDR1 is WSHSY and CDR2 is SAAADI in the germline V gene. The DNA of the CDR3 is TGCGCCAGCAGTGAGCCAGGACAGGGATCCCAGTACTTC. Its translation: CASSEPGQGSQYF.

V usage is TRBV11-3 and J usage is TRBJ2-3; D not certain. The CDR3 is 15 residues long. Trimming cost V 1 base and J 2 bases, with 10 bases left between them. The germline CDR1 and CDR2 sequences are SGHNT and YENEEA. The CDR3 reads CASSLVGSDTDTQYF. As DNA, the CDR3 is TGTGCCAGCAGCTTAGTAGGGTCGGACACAGATACGCAGTATTTT.

The genes are TRBV7-9 and TRBJ1-5, with TRBD1 matching 8 bases. This CDR3 has 18 amino acids. Germline values: CDR1 SEHNR, CDR2 FQNEAQ (reference sequence). Unmatched junction bases numbered 19, after V lost 6 bases and J lost 6 bases. The CDR3 DNA sequence: TGTGCCAGCAGTCGTAAGATACAGGGGGTTCAAGGCGGTCAGCCCCAGCATTTT. It is translated as CASSRKIQGVQGGQPQHF.

The V call is TRBV30, the J call TRBJ1-5; TRBD1 is a possible D gene (5 bases). V lost 3 bases to trimming and J lost 6 bases, with 12 bases between them. The CDR3 is 13 residues long. The germline CDR1 and CDR2 sequences are GTSNPN and SVGIG (reference sequence). CDR3 in amino acids: CAWSVMRGQPQHF. CDR3 coding DNA: TGTGCCTGGAGCGTGATGAGGGGTCAGCCCCAGCATTTT.

This clonotype was detected a few times. The rearrangement joins TRBV11-2 to TRBJ2-7, with 8 nucleotides matching TRBD2. CDR1 is SGHAT and CDR2 is FQNNGV in the germline V gene. Trimming at V came to 5 bases and at J to 2 bases, leaving 11 bases not matched to a gene. The CDR3 is 16 residues long. This CDR3 is CASSGNSGMGAYEQYF. For the CDR3, the DNA is TGTGCCAGCAGCGGGAATAGCGGGATGGGGGCCTACGAGCAGTACTTC.

This clonotype appeared once. The chain joins TRBV18 to TRBJ2-7, with D possibly matching TRBD2 (5 bases). Germline V lookup: CDR1 KGHSH, CDR2 LQKENI. The CDR3 consists of 18 residues. V lost 2 bases and J lost 0, with 20 bases in between. The DNA of the CDR3 is TGTGCCAGCTCACCAGCATCGGGGATCACCAGAAGCTCCTACGAGCAGTACTTC. It codes for CASSPASGITRSSYEQYF.

In this sample, this clonotype turned up once. The V and J genes are TRBV28 and TRBJ2-7; D unclear. This CDR3 is 11 amino acids long. V lost 10 bases to trimming and J lost 5 bases, with 12 bases between them. The germline gives CDR1 MDHEN, CDR2 SYDVKM. The CDR3 region has the DNA TGTGCCAAAGTTTTATTGAACGAGCAGTACTTC. Translated, it gives CAKVLLNEQYF.

The chain is built from TRBV29-1 and TRBJ1-1; no reliable D call. Germline assignment: CDR1 SQVTM and CDR2 ANQGSEA. This CDR3 spans 9 amino acids. The V end lost 7 bases, the J end lost 11 bases, and 11 bases lay between the germline ends. CDR3 nucleotides: TGCAGCGCCGGTTTACCGGCTTTCTTT. Its translation is CSAGLPAFF.

V and J are TRBV2 and TRBJ2-2; D call uncertain. The V gene's germline CDR1 is SNHLY and CDR2 FYNNEI. Trimming removed 4 bases from V and 6 bases from J, with 18 bases in between. This CDR3 spans 16 amino acids. The CDR3 loop reads CASSGFQVIIAGELFF. The CDR3, as DNA: TGTGCCAGCAGTGGCTTCCAGGTGATAATTGCCGGGGAGCTGTTTTTT. The complete variable domain, with remaining parts taken from reference TRBV2 and TRBJ2-2, reads EPEVTQTPSHQVTQMGQEVILRCVPISNHLYFYWYRQILGQKVEFLVSFYNNEISEKSEIFDDQFSVERPDGSNFTLKIRSTKLEDSAMYFCASSGFQVIIAGELFFGEGSRLTVL.

The chain combines TRBV5-1 with TRBJ2-5; no clear D gene. This CDR3 spans 13 amino acids. Trimming cost V 4 bases and J 6 bases, with 13 bases left between them. Germline CDR1 is SGHRS and CDR2 is YFSETQ. CDR3 nucleotides: TGCGCCAGCAGCCTGGGTGGATTTCAGACCCAGTACTTC. It encodes CASSLGGFQTQYF.

The chain has TRBV3-1 and TRBJ2-6, with 14 positions matching TRBD2. J lost 2 bases, V lost 5 bases, and 8 bases had no gene match. The germline V gene has CDR1 LGHDT and CDR2 YNNKEL (reference sequence). This CDR3 region has 19 residues. CDR3 sequence: CASSRLAGGPYAGANVLTF. In DNA, the CDR3 is TGTGCCAGCAGCAGACTAGCGGGGGGGCCTTACGCTGGGGCCAACGTCCTGACTTTC.

The J gene is TRBJ2-7, the V gene TRBV12-5, with D tentatively TRBD2 (6 bases). Germline loops: CDR1 LGHNT, CDR2 FRNRAP. V lost 0 bases and J lost 0, with 18 bases in between. The CDR3 totals 18 residues. The chain's CDR3 is CASGLVPSGPKDSYEQYF. The CDR3 coding sequence is TGTGCTAGTGGTTTGGTACCCAGCGGGCCTAAGGACTCCTACGAGCAGTACTTC.

The chain has TRBV7-9 and TRBJ1-5, with a tentative D call TRBD1 (5 bases). The CDR3 loop spans 15 amino acids. Per germline, CDR1 SEHNR and CDR2 FQNEAQ (reference sequence). V was clipped by 4 bases and J by 5 bases, with 15 bases between them. The chain's CDR3 is CASSSGPDNYQPQHF. DNA of the CDR3: TGTGCCAGCAGCTCCGGTCCGGACAATTATCAGCCCCAGCATTTT.

This clonotype showed up just once. The V gene is TRBV11-2, the J gene TRBJ2-1; D is ambiguous. Germline assignment: CDR1 SGHAT and CDR2 FQNNGV. V gave up 0 bases and J gave up 2 bases, with 8 bases separating them. This CDR3 comprises 15 residues. The CDR3: CASSLDQFPYNEQFF. In DNA, the CDR3 is TGTGCCAGCAGCTTAGACCAGTTCCCCTACAATGAGCAGTTCTTC.

The rearrangement links TRBV20-1 to TRBJ2-7; no definite D call. The CDR3 runs 13 residues. The germline V gene encodes CDR1 DFQATT and CDR2 SNEGSKA (reference sequence). Deletions cut 0 bases from V and 0 bases from J, with 6 bases between. The CDR3 reads CSARERSSYEQYF. The CDR3, as DNA: TGCAGTGCTAGAGAGCGGAGCTCCTACGAGCAGTACTTC.